This is a list of T cell receptor beta chains from one sample in a study of blood T cells in healthy people across ages. TCRdb processed the 5' RACE reads anew with MiXCR; each CDR3 protein has one entry. The table includes 550,000 to 700,000 distinct CDR3 sequences, approximately 25% detected once. Sequencing used blood. The receptor set was obtained from a woman aged 70-85 years in good health. The CDR3 runs from the conserved cysteine through the conserved F or W. The order of the fields is V gene, D gene, clone size, J gene, CDR3 protein, CDR3 DNA. A D gene is named only where the DNA matches it firmly. Only part of the rows carry a size: once, few, many, or a class if the clone is expanded.

TRBV7-2,-,-,TRBJ1-1,CASSQSNGRVNTEAFF,TGTGCCAGCAGCCAATCAAACGGGCGAGTGAACACTGAAGCTTTCTTT
TRBV3-1,TRBD1,-,TRBJ1-2,CASSPGTGVSVGGYTF,TGTGCCAGCAGCCCCGGGACAGGGGTTTCGGTGGGTGGCTACACCTTC
TRBV4-2,-,few,TRBJ2-5,CTSSQRDGQETQYF,TGTACCAGCAGCCAGAGGGACGGCCAAGAGACCCAGTACTTC
TRBV20-1,-,-,TRBJ2-5,CSARDTGFEETQYF,TGCAGTGCTAGAGACACAGGGTTCGAGGAGACCCAGTACTTC
TRBV7-9,-,-,TRBJ2-4,CASSFGDSVQYF,TGTGCCAGCAGCTTTGGGGACTCAGTTCAGTACTTC
TRBV28,-,few,TRBJ2-1,CASSGVSGNEQFF,TGTGCCAGCAGTGGAGTCAGCGGAAATGAGCAGTTCTTC
TRBV27,-,few,TRBJ2-1,CASSPLRSEQFF,TGTGCCAGCAGTCCGTTACGTAGTGAGCAGTTCTTC
TRBV20-1,-,-,TRBJ1-2,CSAAPPGVSAETF,TGCAGTGCTGCCCCCCCCGGGGTGTCGGCGGAAACCTTC
TRBV6-2/TRBV6-3,-,-,TRBJ1-1,CASSYPQVGTEAFF,TGTGCCAGCAGTTACCCCCAGGTGGGCACTGAAGCTTTCTTT
TRBV4-3,TRBD2,-,TRBJ2-1,CVSSQEPGLARNEQFF,TGCGTCAGCAGCCAGGAACCGGGACTAGCTCGTAATGAGCAGTTCTTC
TRBV11-2,TRBD1,-,TRBJ2-1,CASSLGQFSYEQFF,TGTGCCAGCAGCTTGGGACAGTTCTCCTACGAGCAGTTCTTC
TRBV12-3/TRBV12-4,TRBD1,-,TRBJ2-7,CASSITGTGRRSYEQYF,TGTGCCAGCAGCATAACCGGGACAGGGCGACGCTCCTACGAGCAGTACTTC